The rows below give T cell receptor beta chains drawn from one sample of a study of blood T cell repertoires in COVID-19. This table comes from immunoSEQ multiplex PCR, and its TCRdb copy is limited to in-frame clones, with some not included. Of roughly 180,000 clones listed, 70% to 85% are singletons. Sequencing used peripheral blood. Receptors were obtained from a man older than 75 with COVID-19, enrolled during active disease. CDR3s include the opening cysteine and the closing phenylalanine or tryptophan. Each record gives: J gene, D gene, clone size, V gene, CDR3 DNA, CDR3 protein. D genes are given only for firm matches. For some rows the clone size is stated as once, few or many, or as a class when expanded; others skip it.

J: TRBJ1-1
D: NA
size: few
V: TRBV5-1
DNA: TGCGCCAGCAGCTTGGTGGTGAGGAACACTGAAGCTTTCTTT
CDR3: CASSLVVRNTEAFF

J: TRBJ1-1
D: TRBD1
size: NA
V: TRBV19
DNA: TGTGCCAGTAGTAACAGGGGGCGGAACACTGAAGCTTTCTTT
CDR3: CASSNRGRNTEAFF

J: TRBJ2-5
D: TRBD1
size: NA
V: TRBV5-1
DNA: TGCGCCAGCAGCTTTGGACAGGGCAAAGTAGAGACCCAGTACTTC
CDR3: CASSFGQGKVETQYF

J: TRBJ2-1
D: NA
size: NA
V: TRBV5-1
DNA: TGCGCCAGCAGCGCGGGGGCCCCCCATAATGAGCAGTTCTTC
CDR3: CASSAGAPHNEQFF

J: TRBJ2-5
D: NA
size: NA
V: TRBV5-4
DNA: TGTGCCAGCAGCTCCGGACAGAACCAAGAGACCCAGTACTTC
CDR3: CASSSGQNQETQYF

J: TRBJ1-5
D: TRBD1
size: NA
V: TRBV7-9
DNA: TGTGCCAGCAGCCCGGTAGGACAGGGAAGGGATCAGCCCCAGCATTTT
CDR3: CASSPVGQGRDQPQHF

J: TRBJ1-5
D: NA
size: once
V: TRBV6-5
DNA: TGTGCCAGCACCCTAGGGAGGCGCAATCAGCCCCAGCATTTT
CDR3: CASTLGRRNQPQHF

J: TRBJ2-7
D: NA
size: NA
V: TRBV9
DNA: TGTGCCAGCAGCTTAGGTCCCGAGGGATCCGAGCAGTACTTC
CDR3: CASSLGPEGSEQYF

J: TRBJ1-2
D: TRBD1
size: once
V: TRBV13
DNA: TGTGCCAGCAGCTTAGGCGGGACAGGGGGTGGCTATGGCTACACCTTC
CDR3: CASSLGGTGGGYGYTF

J: TRBJ1-2
D: NA
size: NA
V: TRBV28
DNA: TGTGCCAGCAGCTCGACCTCAGGGAGGTATGGCTATGGCTACACCTTC
CDR3: CASSSTSGRYGYGYTF